The clone carrying this T cell receptor (beta chain) was picked up one time. The data stem from a study of blood T cell repertoires in COVID-19. On the study more broadly: Both acute and convalescent COVID-19 samples were obtained from the United States, Italy and Spain. PBMCs, B-cell-depleted T cells, or T cells provided the cDNA or gDNA that made up the material.

Germline V gene lookup returns CDR1 SGHNT and CDR2 YYREEE (reference sequence). The CDR3 runs to 16 residues. V lost 4 bases and J 7 bases, leaving 23 bases between the germline ends. Original data processing: Nucleated cell counts were estimated from reference gene primer amplification. Method: immunoSEQ multiplex PCR; TCRdb's copy keeps in-frame clones and lacks some. The D gene and trimming were derived from the DNA, and the V and J assignments and clone size from that table. This repertoire shows around 100,000 clones, about 85% found once; its top ten account for 13%. Sample: peripheral blood. The TCR originated in a man aged 45 to 65 with active or convalescent COVID-19. The rearrangement uses TRBV5-4 and TRBJ1-1, with D possibly being TRBD1 (6 bases). The CDR3: CASSTPGHRGGYEAFF. CDR3 nucleotide sequence: TGTGCCAGCAGCACTCCGGGACATAGGGGTGGGTATGAAGCTTTCTTT.